A selection of T cell receptor beta chains follows, all from one sample in a study of cytomegalovirus exposure and HLA in healthy donors. Measured with immunoSEQ multiplex PCR; TCRdb has only the in-frame clones, and not every one. This repertoire shows about 140,000 clones, approximately 80% found once; its top ten account for 2% to 2.5%. What was sequenced was PBMCs. These receptors were collected from a woman aged 18-29 years in good health and CMV-seropositive. The CDR3 runs from the conserved cysteine through the conserved F or W. The D gene is left open where the match is weak. Size is stated for part of the rows, as once, few or many counts, or as a class when the clone is expanded.

CDR3 DNA: TGTGCCAGCAGCGTCGACAGCCCTGGAAACACCATATATTTT
CDR3 protein: CASSVDSPGNTIYF
V gene: TRBV9
J gene: TRBJ1-3
D gene: .
clone size: .

CDR3 DNA: TGTGCCAGCAGAGGGACAGGGGAGGGCGGCTACACCTTC
CDR3 protein: CASRGTGEGGYTF
V gene: TRBV6-1
J gene: TRBJ1-2
D gene: TRBD1
clone size: .

CDR3 DNA: TGTGCCAGTAGTATAGCAAGCAGCGGCTATGGCTACACCTTC
CDR3 protein: CASSIASSGYGYTF
V gene: TRBV19
J gene: TRBJ1-2
D gene: .
clone size: .

CDR3 DNA: TGCGCCAGCAGCGTGACAGGGGGCACTTACGAGCAGTACTTC
CDR3 protein: CASSVTGGTYEQYF
V gene: TRBV5-1
J gene: TRBJ2-7
D gene: TRBD1
clone size: .

CDR3 DNA: TGTGCCAGCAGCTCTCAGACAGACAGTAATTCACCCCTCCACTTT
CDR3 protein: CASSSQTDSNSPLHF
V gene: TRBV7-8
J gene: TRBJ1-6
D gene: .
clone size: few

CDR3 DNA: TGCGCCAGCAGCCAAGATTCGGGGATCAACTATGGCTACACCTTC
CDR3 protein: CASSQDSGINYGYTF
V gene: TRBV4-3
J gene: TRBJ1-2
D gene: .
clone size: .

CDR3 DNA: TGCGCCAGCAGCCCGGAGATCGGGGGGCGCGGGACTGAAGCTTTCTTT
CDR3 protein: CASSPEIGGRGTEAFF
V gene: TRBV4-3
J gene: TRBJ1-1
D gene: .
clone size: .

CDR3 DNA: TGTGCCACCAGCCACCTTCTAGGGACTAACCAAGAGACCCAGTACTTC
CDR3 protein: CATSHLLGTNQETQYF
V gene: TRBV15
J gene: TRBJ2-5
D gene: TRBD2
clone size: .

CDR3 DNA: TGTGCCAGCAGCCCAGTCGGAGGGGGCACCCAGTACTTC
CDR3 protein: CASSPVGGGTQYF
V gene: TRBV11-3
J gene: TRBJ2-5
D gene: .
clone size: .

CDR3 DNA: TGTGCCAGCAGCTTACAGGGGGCGCGAGGCGAGCAGTACTTC
CDR3 protein: CASSLQGARGEQYF
V gene: TRBV5-4
J gene: TRBJ2-7
D gene: TRBD1
clone size: .

CDR3 DNA: TGCGCCAGCAGCCAAGATGTCCCGACAGGGGGGAACACCTTC
CDR3 protein: CASSQDVPTGGNTF
V gene: TRBV4-3
J gene: TRBJ1-2
D gene: TRBD1
clone size: .

CDR3 DNA: TGTGCCAGCAGCATCCAACACGGGACAGAGGACACCGGGGAGCTGTTTTTT
CDR3 protein: CASSIQHGTEDTGELFF
V gene: TRBV5-4
J gene: TRBJ2-2
D gene: TRBD1
clone size: .

CDR3 DNA: TGTGCCAGCAGCCCTGGGACTAGCGGAAACAATGAGCAGTTCTTC
CDR3 protein: CASSPGTSGNNEQFF
V gene: TRBV7-2
J gene: TRBJ2-1
D gene: TRBD2
clone size: .

CDR3 DNA: TGTGCCAGCAGCTTGACAGGGGGTGGAAATCAGCCCCAGCATTTT
CDR3 protein: CASSLTGGGNQPQHF
V gene: TRBV6-1
J gene: TRBJ1-5
D gene: TRBD1
clone size: .

CDR3 DNA: TGTGCCAGCAGCAAAGCGCGGACAGGGTATGGCTACACCTTC
CDR3 protein: CASSKARTGYGYTF
V gene: TRBV21-1
J gene: TRBJ1-2
D gene: .
clone size: .

CDR3 DNA: TGTGCCAGCAGCCAACGGACAGGGAGGTATGGCTACACCTTC
CDR3 protein: CASSQRTGRYGYTF
V gene: TRBV5-8
J gene: TRBJ1-2
D gene: TRBD1
clone size: .

CDR3 DNA: TGCAGTGCTAGACCGGAAGAGACCCAGTACTTC
CDR3 protein: CSARPEETQYF
V gene: TRBV20-1
J gene: TRBJ2-5
D gene: .
clone size: .

CDR3 DNA: TGTGCCTGGAGTGTACTAGCGGGGGCAGGGACCCAGTACTTC
CDR3 protein: CAWSVLAGAGTQYF
V gene: TRBV30
J gene: TRBJ2-5
D gene: TRBD2
clone size: .

CDR3 DNA: TGTGCCAGCAGTCCCGGACAGGGATATGACAATGAGCAGTTCTTC
CDR3 protein: CASSPGQGYDNEQFF
V gene: TRBV7-9
J gene: TRBJ2-1
D gene: TRBD1
clone size: few

CDR3 DNA: TGCGCCAGCAGCTTGGGCGGGTTGGGCTCCTATAATTCACCCCTCCACTTT
CDR3 protein: CASSLGGLGSYNSPLHF
V gene: TRBV5-1
J gene: TRBJ1-6
D gene: .
clone size: once